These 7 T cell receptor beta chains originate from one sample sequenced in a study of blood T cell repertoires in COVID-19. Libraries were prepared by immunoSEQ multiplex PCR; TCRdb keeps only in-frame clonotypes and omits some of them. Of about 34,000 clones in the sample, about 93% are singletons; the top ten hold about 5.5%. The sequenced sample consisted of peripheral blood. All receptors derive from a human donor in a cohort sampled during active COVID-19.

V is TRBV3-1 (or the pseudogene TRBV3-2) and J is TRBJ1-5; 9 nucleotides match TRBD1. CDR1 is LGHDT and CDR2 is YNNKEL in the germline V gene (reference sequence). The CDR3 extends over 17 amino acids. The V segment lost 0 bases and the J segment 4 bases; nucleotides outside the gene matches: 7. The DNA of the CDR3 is TGTGCCAGCAGCCAAGATCCTACGACAGGGGGAAATCAGCCCCAGCATTTT. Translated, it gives CASSQDPTTGGNQPQHF.

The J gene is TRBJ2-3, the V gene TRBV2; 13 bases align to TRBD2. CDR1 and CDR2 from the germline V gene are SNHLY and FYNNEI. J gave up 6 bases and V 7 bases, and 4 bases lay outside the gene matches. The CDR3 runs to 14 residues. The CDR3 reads CASIRGLAGDTQYF. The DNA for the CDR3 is TGTGCCAGCATTAGGGGACTAGCGGGGGATACGCAGTATTTT.

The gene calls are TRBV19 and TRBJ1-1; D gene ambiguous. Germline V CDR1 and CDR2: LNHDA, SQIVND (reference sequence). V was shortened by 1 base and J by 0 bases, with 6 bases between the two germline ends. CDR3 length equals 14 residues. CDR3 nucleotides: TGTGCCAGTAGTATAGTGGCGGTGAACACTGAAGCTTTCTTT. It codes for CASSIVAVNTEAFF.

The CDR3 protein is CASSETGAGSGNTIYF. The CDR3 DNA follows: TGCGCCAGCAGCGAGACAGGTGCTGGCTCTGGAAACACCATATATTTT. The chain has TRBV5-1 and TRBJ1-3, with a weak D call TRBD1 (6 bases). Germline loops: CDR1 SGHRS, CDR2 YFSETQ. V was pared by 4 bases and J by 0 bases, with 14 bases between. The length of the CDR3 is 16 residues.

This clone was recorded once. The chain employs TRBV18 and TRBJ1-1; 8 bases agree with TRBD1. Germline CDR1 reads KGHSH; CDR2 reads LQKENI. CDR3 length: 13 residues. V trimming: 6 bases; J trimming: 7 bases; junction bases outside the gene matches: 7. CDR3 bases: TGTGCCAGCTCCCCGGGGACAGGCCTTGAAGCTTTCTTT. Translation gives CASSPGTGLEAFF.

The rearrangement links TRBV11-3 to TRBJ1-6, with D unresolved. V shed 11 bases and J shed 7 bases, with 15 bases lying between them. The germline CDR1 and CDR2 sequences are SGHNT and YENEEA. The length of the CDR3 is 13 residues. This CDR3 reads CARSVRENSPLHF. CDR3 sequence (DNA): TGTGCCCGTAGCGTCCGAGAAAATTCACCCCTCCACTTT.

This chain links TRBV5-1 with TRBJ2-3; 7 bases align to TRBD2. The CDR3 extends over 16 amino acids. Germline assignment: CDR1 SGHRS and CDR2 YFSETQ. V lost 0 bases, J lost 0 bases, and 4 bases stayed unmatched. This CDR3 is CASSLDSAGSTDTQYF. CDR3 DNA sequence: TGCGCCAGCAGCTTGGATTCAGCGGGAAGCACAGATACGCAGTATTTT.